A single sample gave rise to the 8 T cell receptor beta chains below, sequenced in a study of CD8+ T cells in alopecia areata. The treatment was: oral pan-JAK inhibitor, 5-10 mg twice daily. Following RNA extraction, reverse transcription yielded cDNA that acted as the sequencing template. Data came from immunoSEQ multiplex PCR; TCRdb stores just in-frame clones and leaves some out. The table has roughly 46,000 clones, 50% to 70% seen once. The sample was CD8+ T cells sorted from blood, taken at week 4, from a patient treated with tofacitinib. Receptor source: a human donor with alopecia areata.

This chain's CDR3 is CASSQDRSRGIDNEQFF. In nucleotides, the CDR3 is TGCGCCAGCAGCCAAGATCGATCGCGGGGGATTGACAATGAGCAGTTCTTC. The rearrangement joins TRBV4-3 to TRBJ2-1; 7 positions match TRBD2. The ends lost 0 bases at V and 5 bases at J; junction bases unmatched: 10. The CDR3 runs 17 residues. Germline V gene data show CDR1 as LGHNA and CDR2 as YSLEER.

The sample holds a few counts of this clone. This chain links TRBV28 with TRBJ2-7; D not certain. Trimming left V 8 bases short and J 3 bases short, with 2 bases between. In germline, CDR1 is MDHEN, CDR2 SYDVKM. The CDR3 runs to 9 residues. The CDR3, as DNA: TGTGCCAGCGGCTACGAGCAGTACTTC. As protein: CASGYEQYF.

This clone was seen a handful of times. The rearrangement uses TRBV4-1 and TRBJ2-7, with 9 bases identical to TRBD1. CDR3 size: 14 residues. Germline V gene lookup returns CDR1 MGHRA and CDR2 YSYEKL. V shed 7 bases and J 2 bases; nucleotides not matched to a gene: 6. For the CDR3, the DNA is TGCGCCAGCACTGGACAGGGGTGTCCCTACGAGCAGTACTTC. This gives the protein CASTGQGCPYEQYF.

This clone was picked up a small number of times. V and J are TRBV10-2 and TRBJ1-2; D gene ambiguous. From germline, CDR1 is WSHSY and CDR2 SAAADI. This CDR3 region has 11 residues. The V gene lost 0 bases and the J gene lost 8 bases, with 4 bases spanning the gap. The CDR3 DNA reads TGCGCCAGCAGTGAGTCGGAAGGCTACACCTTC. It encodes CASSESEGYTF.

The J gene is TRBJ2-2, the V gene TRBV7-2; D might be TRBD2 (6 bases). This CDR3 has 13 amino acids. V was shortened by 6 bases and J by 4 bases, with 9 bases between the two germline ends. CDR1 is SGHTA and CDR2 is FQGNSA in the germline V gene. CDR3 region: CASSYSGTGELFF. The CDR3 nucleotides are TGTGCCAGCAGTTATAGCGGCACCGGGGAGCTGTTTTTT.

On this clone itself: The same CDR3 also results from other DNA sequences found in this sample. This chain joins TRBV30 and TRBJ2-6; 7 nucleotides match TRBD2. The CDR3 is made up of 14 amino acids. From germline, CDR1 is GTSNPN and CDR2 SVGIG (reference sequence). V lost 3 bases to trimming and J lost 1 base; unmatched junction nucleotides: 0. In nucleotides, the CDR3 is TGTGCCTGGAGCGGGGGGTCTGGGGCCAACGTCCTGACTTTC. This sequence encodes CAWSGGSGANVLTF.

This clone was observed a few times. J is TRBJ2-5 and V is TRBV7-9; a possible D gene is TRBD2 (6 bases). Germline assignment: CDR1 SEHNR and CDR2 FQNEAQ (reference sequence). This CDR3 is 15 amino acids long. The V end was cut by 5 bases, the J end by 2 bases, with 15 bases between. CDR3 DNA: TGTGCCAGCAGCCCCCCGCAAGGGAGGCAAGAGACCCAGTACTTC. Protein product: CASSPPQGRQETQYF.

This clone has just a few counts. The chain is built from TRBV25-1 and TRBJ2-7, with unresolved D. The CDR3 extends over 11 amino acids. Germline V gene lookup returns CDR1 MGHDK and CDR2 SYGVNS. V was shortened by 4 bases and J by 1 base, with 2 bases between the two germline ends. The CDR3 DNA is TGTGCCAGCAGTGTTTCCTACGAGCAGTACTTC. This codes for CASSVSYEQYF.